The 26 T cell receptor beta chains in this list originate from one sample, sequenced in a study of T cell repertoires in aging, cancer and after chemotherapy. Multiplex touch-down PCR with TRB-A/B primers amplified rearranged V-D-J TRB sequences. From the multiplex PCR reads, TCRdb called clonotypes with MiXCR, one entry per CDR3 protein. The sample lists over 6,000 distinct CDR3 sequences; approximately 40% were seen once. The template was genomic DNA from peripheral blood, not RNA. The sample was blood. Source of these receptors: a human donor in good health.

In this sample, this clonotype turned up once. This could be a read error, since a much larger clone is one nucleotide away. The chain links TRBV29-1 to TRBJ1-2, with unresolved D. Germline values: CDR1 SQVTM, CDR2 ANQGSEA. The CDR3 runs 15 residues. With 6 bases removed from V and 2 bases from J, the gap between germline ends came to 19 bases. The CDR3 nucleotides are TGCAGCGTCCTCGCGGGAGCGAGCGCCAACTATGGCTACACCTTC. This codes for CSVLAGASANYGYTF.

The chain uses TRBV7-2 and TRBJ2-7, with unresolved D. The length of the CDR3 is 14 residues. Germline CDR1 reads SGHTA; CDR2 reads FQGNSA. Trimming stripped 5 bases from V and 5 bases from J, with 16 bases between. The CDR3 loop reads CASSPDLGPHEQYF. In nucleotides, the CDR3 is TGTGCCAGCAGCCCCGACCTAGGACCCCACGAGCAGTACTTC.

This clonotype is labeled medium-sized (0.01 to 0.1%). The chain uses TRBV19 and TRBJ2-5; no reliable D call. V shed 6 bases and J shed 7 bases, with 18 bases lying between them. The CDR3 is 14 amino acids. Germline values: CDR1 LNHDA, CDR2 SQIVND (reference sequence). DNA for the CDR3: TGTGCCAGTAGCTTCGCCCCCACGGCGCGGACCCAGTACTTC. It translates to CASSFAPTARTQYF.

The genes are TRBV12-3 or TRBV12-4 and TRBJ2-4; D is unclear. Trimming cost V 2 bases and J 0 bases, with 5 bases left between them. The CDR3 contains 14 residues. CDR3 loop: CASSLPVAKNIQYF. DNA for the CDR3: TGTGCCAGCAGTTTACCCGTAGCCAAAAACATTCAGTACTTC.

This clonotype has only a few counts. This chain uses TRBV7-6 with TRBJ2-1; D is ambiguous. V gave up 1 base and J gave up 4 bases, with 11 bases separating them. CDR1 is SGHVS and CDR2 is FNYEAQ in the germline V gene. CDR3 length equals 15 residues. CDR3 sequence (DNA): TGTGCCAGCAGCTTAGTTGGGGAACGATACAATGAGCAGTTCTTC. Translated, it gives CASSLVGERYNEQFF.

This chain uses TRBV29-1 with TRBJ1-2; 8 nucleotides agree with TRBD1. Trimming removed 7 bases from V and 4 bases from J; junction bases left unmatched: 5. Germline lookup yields CDR1 SQVTM and CDR2 ANQGSEA. This CDR3 region has 12 residues. The DNA of the CDR3 is TGCAGCGCATGGACAGGGCCCTATGGCTACACCTTC. Translated, it gives CSAWTGPYGYTF.

The chain is built from TRBV6-2 or TRBV6-3 and TRBJ2-3, with 13 bases matching TRBD2. CDR1 and CDR2 from the germline V gene are MNHEY and SVGEGT. With V trimmed by 5 bases and J by 4 bases, 3 bases remained unmatched. The CDR3 contains 15 residues. CDR3 protein: CASSELAGGPDTQYF. Here the CDR3 DNA reads TGTGCCAGCAGTGAACTAGCGGGGGGGCCAGATACGCAGTATTTT.

The rearrangement joins TRBV5-1 to TRBJ2-7, with TRBD2 matching over 12 bases. Germline CDR1 SGHRS, CDR2 YFSETQ. The CDR3 runs to 14 residues. The trim removed 4 bases at V and 3 bases at J, leaving 2 bases unmatched. This CDR3 is CASSMTSGSYEQYF. For the CDR3, the DNA is TGCGCCAGCAGCATGACTAGCGGGAGCTACGAGCAGTACTTC.

The chain recombines TRBV4-3 with TRBJ2-1, with TRBD2 matching 13 bases. The CDR3 runs 15 residues. Germline trimming cut 3 bases from V and 7 bases from J; bases unmatched to any gene: 3. Germline V gene lookup returns CDR1 LGHNA and CDR2 YSLEER. CDR3 region: CASSHLLAGGNEQFF. CDR3 coding DNA: TGCGCCAGCAGCCACCTACTAGCGGGAGGGAATGAGCAGTTCTTC.

The J gene is TRBJ2-3, the V gene TRBV18; weak D call: TRBD2 (5 bases). CDR3 length: 14 residues. With 0 bases removed from V and 4 bases from J, the gap between germline ends came to 8 bases. The germline V gene has CDR1 KGHSH and CDR2 LQKENI. In nucleotides, the CDR3 is TGTGCCAGCTCACCACCGCAGGAGGCAGATACGCAGTATTTT. Protein sequence: CASSPPQEADTQYF.

This clonotype occurred a few times. The chain joins TRBV6-5 to TRBJ1-1, with D uncertain. This CDR3 is 12 amino acids long. CDR1 and CDR2 (germline): MNHEY, SVGAGI. V was shortened by 3 bases and J by 10 bases, with 12 bases between the two germline ends. For the CDR3, the DNA is TGTGCCAGCAGTTATGATGGTGTTGCAGCTTTCTTT. This gives the protein CASSYDGVAAFF.

CDR3 residues: CASSLGVNYEKLFF. In nucleotides, the CDR3 is TGTGCCAGCAGCTTAGGGGTTAACTATGAAAAACTGTTTTTT. The chain combines TRBV7-6 with TRBJ1-4, with no clear D. V was pared by 1 base and J by 6 bases, with 9 bases between. Per germline, CDR1 SGHVS and CDR2 FNYEAQ. The length of the CDR3 is 14 residues.

This clonotype was counted a single time. The gene calls are TRBV11-2 and TRBJ1-6; D uncertain. The CDR3 runs to 12 residues. The V end was cut by 5 bases, the J end by 9 bases, with 8 bases between. Germline CDR1 is SGHAT and CDR2 is FQNNGV. The chain's CDR3 is CASSQSASPLHF. The CDR3 nucleotides are TGTGCCAGCAGCCAATCCGCTTCACCCCTCCACTTT.

By its share, this clonotype is medium-sized (0.01 to 0.1%). The gene calls are TRBV27 and TRBJ2-7; 10 bases fit TRBD1. V gave up 5 bases and J gave up 3 bases; unmatched junction bases: 4. This CDR3 has 14 amino acids. Germline CDR1 is MNHEY and CDR2 is SMNVEV (reference sequence). The CDR3 loop is CASSPGQGIYEQYF. The CDR3 nucleotides are TGTGCCAGCAGTCCGGGACAGGGGATCTACGAGCAGTACTTC.

This clonotype was detected a few times. The rearrangement links TRBV12-3 or TRBV12-4 to TRBJ1-2; no definite D call. CDR3 size: 11 residues. V lost 5 bases and J 3 bases, leaving 4 bases between the germline ends. The CDR3 sequence is CASSSYYGYTF. In nucleotides, the CDR3 is TGTGCCAGCAGTAGCTACTATGGCTACACCTTC.

Only a few counts were recorded for this clonotype. V gene TRBV6-5 combines with J gene TRBJ2-5, with 7 nucleotides matching TRBD1. The germline V gene has CDR1 MNHEY and CDR2 SVGAGI. With 5 bases clipped from V and 9 bases from J, the junction kept 12 bases outside the gene matches. The CDR3 is 14 amino acids. CDR3 loop: CASSPEPYRGAQYF. The DNA for the CDR3 is TGTGCCAGCAGTCCCGAACCCTACAGGGGAGCCCAGTACTTC.

This clonotype is termed medium-sized. This sequence joins TRBV30 and TRBJ2-1; 7 bases line up with TRBD1. The CDR3 loop spans 15 amino acids. Trimming removed 1 base from V and 3 bases from J; junction bases left unmatched: 6. Germline loops: CDR1 GTSNPN, CDR2 SVGIG (reference sequence). CDR3: CAWSAPGGFYNEQFF. The DNA for the CDR3 is TGTGCCTGGAGTGCCCCAGGGGGTTTCTACAATGAGCAGTTCTTC.

This clonotype qualifies as large. This sequence joins TRBV29-1 and TRBJ2-3, with D uncertain. V gave up 6 bases and J gave up 7 bases, with 8 bases separating them. Germline V gene data show CDR1 as SQVTM and CDR2 as ANQGSEA. The CDR3 loop spans 10 amino acids. The CDR3 bases are TGCAGCGTGCTGAGGAATACGCAGTATTTT. Amino acid sequence: CSVLRNTQYF.

By share, this clonotype ranks as medium-sized. The chain has TRBV29-1 and TRBJ1-2; perhaps TRBD1 as D (5 bases). The CDR3 is 11 amino acids. Germline V gives CDR1 SQVTM, CDR2 ANQGSEA. Deletions cut 4 bases from V and 6 bases from J, with 9 bases between. In nucleotides, the CDR3 is TGCAGCGTTGCGGCAGGGCATGGCTACACCTTC. This codes for CSVAAGHGYTF. Complete variable domain (other parts from reference TRBV29-1 and TRBJ1-2): SAVISQKPSRDICQRGTSLTIQCQVDSQVTMMFWYRQQPGQSLTLIATANQGSEATYESGFVIDKFPISRPNLTFSTLTVSNMSPEDSSIYLCSVAAGHGYTFGSGTRLTVV.

Concerning this clonotype itself: The CDR3 ends on some other residue instead of the conserved phenylalanine or tryptophan, so this is likely a read error. No DNA is shown, since the ends of the CDR3 on it are uncertain; the CDR3 is the one TCRdb lists. This sequence joins TRBV5-1 and TRBJ2-4; the D segment call TRBD1 is taken from the table without a DNA check. Ends included, the CDR3 has 8 residues. The germline V gene encodes CDR1 SGHRS and CDR2 YFSETQ. The CDR3 here is CASSLGTG.

This clonotype was counted a few times. The rearrangement uses TRBV15 and TRBJ2-1; D perhaps matches TRBD2 (5 bases). The germline gives CDR1 LNHNV, CDR2 YYDKDF (reference sequence). Between the trimmed V and J ends, which lost 0 bases and 6 bases, there was a span of 6 bases. CDR3 length: 13 amino acids. This CDR3 is CATSRDGSNEQFF. In DNA, the CDR3 is TGTGCCACCAGCAGAGATGGGAGCAATGAGCAGTTCTTC. Complete variable domain (other parts from reference TRBV15 and TRBJ2-1): DAMVIQNPRYQVTQFGKPVTLSCSQTLNHNVMYWYQQKSSQAPKLLFHYYDKDFNNEADTPDNFQSRRPNTSFCFLDIRSPGLGDTAMYLCATSRDGSNEQFFGPGTRLTVL.

Within the sample, this clonotype is medium-sized. The chain uses TRBV29-1 and TRBJ1-1; tentatively, D is TRBD1 (6 bases). Germline V gene lookup returns CDR1 SQVTM and CDR2 ANQGSEA. The CDR3 loop spans 11 amino acids. V lost 6 bases and J lost 4, with 9 bases in between. The CDR3 sequence: CSVGGGTEAFF. CDR3 DNA: TGCAGCGTAGGGGGTGGCACTGAAGCTTTCTTT. Looking up the rest from reference TRBV29-1 and TRBJ1-1 gives the full variable domain: SAVISQKPSRDICQRGTSLTIQCQVDSQVTMMFWYRQQPGQSLTLIATANQGSEATYESGFVIDKFPISRPNLTFSTLTVSNMSPEDSSIYLCSVGGGTEAFFGQGTRLTVV.

Of note for this clonotype: Since no conserved phenylalanine or tryptophan closes the CDR3, a read error is the likely cause. It is unclear where the CDR3 begins or ends on the DNA, so no DNA is shown, and the CDR3 is as TCRdb lists it. The V call is TRBV19, the J call TRBJ2-7; the table's D call of TRBD2 was not tested on the DNA. The CDR3 sequence runs 9 residues, both termini included. The V gene's germline CDR1 is LNHDA and CDR2 SQIVND (reference sequence). The CDR3 here is CASSIPPTS.

J is TRBJ2-7 and V is TRBV19; D possibly uses TRBD1 or TRBD2 (6 bases each). The germline CDR1 and CDR2 sequences are LNHDA and SQIVND (reference sequence). CDR3 length: 15 amino acids. Trimming stripped 5 bases from V and 2 bases from J, with 16 bases between. CDR3 DNA sequence: TGTGCCAGTAGTCAAGGGTGGGGGGCCACCTACGAGCAGTACTTC. As protein: CASSQGWGATYEQYF.

Details on this clonotype: The junction departs from germline at one end; a sequencing error may be responsible. This rearrangement joins TRBV5-4 to TRBJ2-7, with 10 bases fitting TRBD1. Germline assignment: CDR1 SGHNT and CDR2 YYREEE (reference sequence). The CDR3 is made up of 13 amino acids. The CDR3 DNA follows: TGTGCCAGCAGCTGGGATAGGACAGGGGGGAGCGACTTC. Translated, it gives CASSWDRTGGSDF.

The chain uses TRBV5-1 and TRBJ1-6; the D gene is possibly TRBD1 (6 bases). The CDR3 contains 14 residues. V gave up 0 bases and J gave up 8 bases, with 9 bases separating them. Germline V gene lookup returns CDR1 SGHRS and CDR2 YFSETQ. In DNA, the CDR3 is TGCGCCAGCAGCTTGGGCAGGGGAGATTCACCCCTCCACTTT. Translation: CASSLGRGDSPLHF.